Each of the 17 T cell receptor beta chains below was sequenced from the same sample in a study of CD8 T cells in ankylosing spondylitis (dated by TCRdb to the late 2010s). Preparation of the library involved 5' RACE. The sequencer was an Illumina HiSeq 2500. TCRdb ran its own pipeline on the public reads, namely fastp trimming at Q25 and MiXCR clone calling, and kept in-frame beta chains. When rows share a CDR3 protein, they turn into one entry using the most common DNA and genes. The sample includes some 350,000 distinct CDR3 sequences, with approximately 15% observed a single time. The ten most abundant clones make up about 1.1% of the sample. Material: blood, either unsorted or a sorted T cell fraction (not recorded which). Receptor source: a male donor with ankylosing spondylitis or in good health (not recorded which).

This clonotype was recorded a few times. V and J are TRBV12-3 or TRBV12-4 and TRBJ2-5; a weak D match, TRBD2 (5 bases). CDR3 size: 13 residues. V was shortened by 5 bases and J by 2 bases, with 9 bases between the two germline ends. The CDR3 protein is CASSTGGQETQYF. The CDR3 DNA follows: TGTGCCAGCAGTACCGGAGGACAAGAGACCCAGTACTTC.

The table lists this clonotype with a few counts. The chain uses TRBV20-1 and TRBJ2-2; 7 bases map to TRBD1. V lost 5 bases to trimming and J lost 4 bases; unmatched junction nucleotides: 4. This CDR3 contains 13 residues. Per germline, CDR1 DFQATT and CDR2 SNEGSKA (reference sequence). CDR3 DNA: TGCAGTGCTCCGGGACAGAGCACCGGGGAGCTGTTTTTT. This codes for CSAPGQSTGELFF.

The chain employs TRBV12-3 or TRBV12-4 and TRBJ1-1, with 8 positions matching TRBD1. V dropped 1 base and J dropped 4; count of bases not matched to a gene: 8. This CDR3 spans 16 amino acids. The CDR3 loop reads CASSLGMARGPTEAFF. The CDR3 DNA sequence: TGTGCCAGCAGTTTAGGGATGGCCAGGGGGCCCACTGAAGCTTTCTTT.

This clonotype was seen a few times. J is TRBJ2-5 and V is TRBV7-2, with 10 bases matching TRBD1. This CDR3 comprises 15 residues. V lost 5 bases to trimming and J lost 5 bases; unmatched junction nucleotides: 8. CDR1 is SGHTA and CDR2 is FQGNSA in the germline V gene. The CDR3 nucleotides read TGTGCCAGCAGCCCCTGGGACAGGGGACGGGAGACCCAGTACTTC. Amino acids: CASSPWDRGRETQYF.

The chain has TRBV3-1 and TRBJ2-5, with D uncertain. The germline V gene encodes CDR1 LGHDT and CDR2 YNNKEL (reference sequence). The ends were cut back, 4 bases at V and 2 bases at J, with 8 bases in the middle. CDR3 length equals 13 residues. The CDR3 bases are TGTGCCAGCAGCCCTTTACTACAAGAGACCCAGTACTTC. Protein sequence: CASSPLLQETQYF.

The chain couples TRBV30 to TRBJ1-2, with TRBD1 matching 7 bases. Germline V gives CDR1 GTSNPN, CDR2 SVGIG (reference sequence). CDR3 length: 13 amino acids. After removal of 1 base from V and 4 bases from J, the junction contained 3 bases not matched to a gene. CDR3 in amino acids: CAWSDRGGYGYTF. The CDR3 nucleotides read TGTGCCTGGAGTGACAGGGGCGGCTATGGCTACACCTTC.

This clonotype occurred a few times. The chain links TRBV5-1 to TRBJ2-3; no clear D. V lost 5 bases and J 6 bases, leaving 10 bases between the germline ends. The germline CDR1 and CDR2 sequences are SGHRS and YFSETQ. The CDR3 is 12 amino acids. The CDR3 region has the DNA TGCGCCAGCAGTTTTAGTTTTGATACGCAGTATTTT. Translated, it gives CASSFSFDTQYF.

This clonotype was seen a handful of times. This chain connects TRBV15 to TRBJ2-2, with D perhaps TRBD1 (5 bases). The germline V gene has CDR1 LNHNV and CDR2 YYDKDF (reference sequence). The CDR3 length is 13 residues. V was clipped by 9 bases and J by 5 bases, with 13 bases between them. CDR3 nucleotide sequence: TGTGCCACGAATAGACAGATAACCGGGGAGCTGTTTTTT. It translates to CATNRQITGELFF.

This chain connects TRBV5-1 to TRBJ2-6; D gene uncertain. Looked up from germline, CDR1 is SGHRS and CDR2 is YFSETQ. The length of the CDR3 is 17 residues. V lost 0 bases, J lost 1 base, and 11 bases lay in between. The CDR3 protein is CASSLASIFSGANVLTF. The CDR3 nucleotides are TGCGCCAGCAGCTTGGCCAGTATTTTTTCTGGGGCCAACGTCCTGACTTTC.

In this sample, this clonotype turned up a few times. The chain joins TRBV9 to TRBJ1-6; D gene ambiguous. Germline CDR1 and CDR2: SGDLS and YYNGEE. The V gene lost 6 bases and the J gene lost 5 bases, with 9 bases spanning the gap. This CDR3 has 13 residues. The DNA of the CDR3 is TGTGCCAGCACCCGGACGGATAATTCACCCCTCCACTTT. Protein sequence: CASTRTDNSPLHF.

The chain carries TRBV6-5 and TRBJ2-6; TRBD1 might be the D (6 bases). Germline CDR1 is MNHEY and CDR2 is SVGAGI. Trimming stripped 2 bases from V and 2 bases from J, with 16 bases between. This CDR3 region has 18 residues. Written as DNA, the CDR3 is TGTGCCAGCAGTTACGATAGTCACAGGGAAGCTGGGGCCAACGTCCTGACTTTC. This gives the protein CASSYDSHREAGANVLTF.

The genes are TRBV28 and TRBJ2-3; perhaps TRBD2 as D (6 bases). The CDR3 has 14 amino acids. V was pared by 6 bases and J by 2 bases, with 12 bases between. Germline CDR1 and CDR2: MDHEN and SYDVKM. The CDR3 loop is CASRPGGITDTQYF. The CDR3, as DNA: TGTGCCAGCAGGCCGGGCGGGATCACAGATACGCAGTATTTT.

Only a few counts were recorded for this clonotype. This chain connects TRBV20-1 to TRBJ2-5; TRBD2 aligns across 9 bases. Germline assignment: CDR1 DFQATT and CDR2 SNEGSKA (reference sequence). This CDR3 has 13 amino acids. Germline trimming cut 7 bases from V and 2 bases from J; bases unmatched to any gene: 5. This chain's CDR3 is CSGAGGLQETQYF. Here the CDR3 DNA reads TGCAGTGGAGCGGGGGGCCTTCAAGAGACCCAGTACTTC.

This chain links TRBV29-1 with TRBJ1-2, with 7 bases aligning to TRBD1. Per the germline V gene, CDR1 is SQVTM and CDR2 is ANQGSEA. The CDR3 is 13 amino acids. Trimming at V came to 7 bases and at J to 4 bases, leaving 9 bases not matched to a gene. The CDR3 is CSAKGALSYGYTF. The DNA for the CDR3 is TGCAGCGCCAAGGGGGCCCTCTCCTATGGCTACACCTTC. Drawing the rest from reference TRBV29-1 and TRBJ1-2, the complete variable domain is SAVISQKPSRDICQRGTSLTIQCQVDSQVTMMFWYRQQPGQSLTLIATANQGSEATYESGFVIDKFPISRPNLTFSTLTVSNMSPEDSSIYLCSAKGALSYGYTFGSGTRLTVV.

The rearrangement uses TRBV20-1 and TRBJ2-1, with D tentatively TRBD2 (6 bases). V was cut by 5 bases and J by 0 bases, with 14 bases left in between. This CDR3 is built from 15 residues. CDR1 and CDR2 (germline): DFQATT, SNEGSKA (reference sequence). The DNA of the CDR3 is TGCAGTGCTCCCGGGGGTGGGAGCTCCTACAATGAGCAGTTCTTC. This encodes CSAPGGGSSYNEQFF.

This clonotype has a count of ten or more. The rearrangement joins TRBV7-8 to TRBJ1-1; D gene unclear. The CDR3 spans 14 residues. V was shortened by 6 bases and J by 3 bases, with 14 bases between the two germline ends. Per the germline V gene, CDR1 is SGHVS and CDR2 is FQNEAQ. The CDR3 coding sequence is TGTGCCAGCAGGCGGGGAGCGGAGGACACTGAAGCTTTCTTT. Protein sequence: CASRRGAEDTEAFF.

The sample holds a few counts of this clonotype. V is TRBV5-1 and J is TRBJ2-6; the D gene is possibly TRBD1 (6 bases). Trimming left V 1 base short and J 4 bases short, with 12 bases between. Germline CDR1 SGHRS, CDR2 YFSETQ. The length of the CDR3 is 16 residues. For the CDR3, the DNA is TGCGCCAGCAGCTTGACCAGGGGAAACGGGGCCAACGTCCTGACTTTC. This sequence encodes CASSLTRGNGANVLTF.